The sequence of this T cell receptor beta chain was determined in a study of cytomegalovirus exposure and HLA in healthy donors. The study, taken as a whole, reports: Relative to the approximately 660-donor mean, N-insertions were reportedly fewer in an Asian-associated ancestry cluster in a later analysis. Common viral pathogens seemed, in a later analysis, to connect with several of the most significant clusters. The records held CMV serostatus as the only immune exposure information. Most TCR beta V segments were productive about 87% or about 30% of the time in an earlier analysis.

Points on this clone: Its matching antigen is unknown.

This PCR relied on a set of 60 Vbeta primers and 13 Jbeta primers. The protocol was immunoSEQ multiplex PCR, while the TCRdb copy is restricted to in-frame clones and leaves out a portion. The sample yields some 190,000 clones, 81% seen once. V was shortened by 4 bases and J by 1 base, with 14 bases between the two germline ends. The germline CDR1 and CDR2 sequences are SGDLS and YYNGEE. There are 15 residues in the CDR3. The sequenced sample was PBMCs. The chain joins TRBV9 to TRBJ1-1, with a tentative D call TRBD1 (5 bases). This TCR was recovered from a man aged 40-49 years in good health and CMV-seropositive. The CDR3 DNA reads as TGTGCCAGCAGCCCCCCCCGAGACAGGAACACTGAAGCTTTCTTT. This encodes CASSPPRDRNTEAFF.